Below are 30 T cell receptor beta chains sequenced from a single sample in a study of blood T cell repertoires in COVID-19. TCRdb's table, derived via immunoSEQ multiplex PCR, lists solely in-frame clones and lacks some. Of around 70,000 clones in the sample, 65% to 85% are singletons; the top ten hold more than 4.5%. Sequencing input: peripheral blood. The receptors come from a woman of 80 years or more with active or convalescent COVID-19.

This clone has only one observation. This chain uses TRBV7-9 with TRBJ1-2; unclear D gene. V dropped 5 bases and J dropped 4 bases, with 11 bases sitting between them. The CDR3 covers 13 residues. The germline gives CDR1 SEHNR, CDR2 FQNEAQ (reference sequence). CDR3 coding DNA: TGTGCCAGCAGCCAAACAGTGCTCTATGGCTACACCTTC. Translated, it gives CASSQTVLYGYTF. Filled out from reference TRBV7-9 and TRBJ1-2, the complete variable domain reads DTGVSQNPRHKITKRGQNVTFRCDPISEHNRLYWYRQTLGQGPEFLTYFQNEAQLEKSRLLSDRFSAERPKGSFSTLEIQRTEQGDSAMYLCASSQTVLYGYTFGSGTRLTVV.

In this sample, this clone turned up a few times. J is TRBJ2-1 and V is TRBV3-1 (or the pseudogene TRBV3-2), with TRBD1 identical over 8 bases. The junction had 1 base not matched to a gene; V was cut back by 3 bases and J by 3 bases. The germline CDR1 and CDR2 sequences are LGHDT and YNNKEL (reference sequence). This CDR3 has 14 residues. The CDR3 is CASSQGQDYNEQFF. CDR3 in DNA: TGTGCCAGCAGCCAGGGACAGGACTACAATGAGCAGTTCTTC.

The chain carries TRBV19 and TRBJ2-1; perhaps TRBD1 as D (5 bases). Germline V lookup: CDR1 LNHDA, CDR2 SQIVND (reference sequence). V gave up 3 bases and J gave up 13 bases, with 16 bases separating them. The CDR3 loop spans 13 amino acids. CDR3 protein: CASSIFFGQGQFF. The DNA of the CDR3 is TGTGCCAGTAGTATCTTTTTCGGGCAGGGCCAGTTCTTC.

J is TRBJ1-6 and V is TRBV14; TRBD1 might be the D (6 bases). The CDR3 runs 13 residues. Germline V lookup: CDR1 SGHDN, CDR2 FVKESK. The V end lost 8 bases, the J end lost 8 bases, and 13 bases lay between the germline ends. The CDR3 DNA reads TGTGCCAGCGCCTGGACAGAACATTCACCCCTCCACTTT. Protein sequence: CASAWTEHSPLHF.

This clone was observed a few times. The CDR3 DNA reads as TGTGCCAGCTCACCACGGCCGGTGACTAGCGGGGGGATTATCACAGATACGCAGTATTTT. Its translation is CASSPRPVTSGGIITDTQYF. The chain uses TRBV18 and TRBJ2-3; 13 positions match TRBD2. Unmatched junction bases numbered 12, after V lost 1 base and J lost 2 bases. The CDR3 loop spans 20 amino acids. Germline loops: CDR1 KGHSH, CDR2 LQKENI.

This clone was picked up one time. This chain joins TRBV30 and TRBJ1-6; D is possibly TRBD1 (6 bases). The CDR3 runs to 13 residues. The V end was cut by 1 base, the J end by 9 bases, with 10 bases between. From germline, CDR1 is GTSNPN and CDR2 SVGIG (reference sequence). CDR3 amino acids: CAWSEQGGSPLHF. CDR3 coding DNA: TGTGCCTGGAGTGAACAGGGTGGTTCACCCCTCCACTTT.

This chain joins TRBV6-6 and TRBJ1-6, with 7 bases lining up with TRBD1. With 5 bases clipped from V and 7 bases from J, the junction kept 14 bases outside the gene matches. The CDR3 covers 17 residues. Looked up from germline, CDR1 is MNHNY and CDR2 is SVGAGI (reference sequence). CDR3 residues: CASSLTRDSPKNSPLHF. In DNA, the CDR3 is TGTGCCAGCAGTCTAACTAGGGACAGCCCGAAGAATTCACCCCTCCACTTT.

The rearrangement links TRBV7-9 to TRBJ2-2; 7 bases agree with TRBD1. V lost 4 bases, J lost 3 bases, and 5 bases stayed unmatched. Germline V gene lookup returns CDR1 SEHNR and CDR2 FQNEAQ (reference sequence). This CDR3 has 15 amino acids. The CDR3 DNA sequence: TGTGCCAGCAGCTCCGGGGACAGAGACACCGGGGAGCTGTTTTTT. Its protein is CASSSGDRDTGELFF.

This clone was detected once. The chain is built from TRBV30 and TRBJ2-1, with 12 bases identical to TRBD1. J lost 5 bases, V lost 3 bases, and 5 bases had no gene match. Germline V gene data show CDR1 as GTSNPN and CDR2 as SVGIG (reference sequence). This CDR3 is 15 amino acids long. This CDR3 reads CAWRFRDRGHNEQFF. DNA of the CDR3: TGTGCCTGGAGGTTCCGGGACAGGGGGCACAATGAGCAGTTCTTC.

V is TRBV12-3 or TRBV12-4 and J is TRBJ2-7, with TRBD2 as a possible D gene (6 bases). The V end was cut by 5 bases, the J end by 0 bases, with 8 bases between. The CDR3 covers 13 residues. The CDR3 nucleotides read TGTGCCAGCAGTGCGGGGAACTCCTACGAGCAGTACTTC. This gives the protein CASSAGNSYEQYF.

This chain connects TRBV6-5 to TRBJ1-3; 7 bases align to TRBD1. The germline V gene encodes CDR1 MNHEY and CDR2 SVGAGI. The V segment lost 6 bases and the J segment 4 bases; nucleotides outside the gene matches: 6. The CDR3 spans 14 residues. In nucleotides, the CDR3 is TGTGCCAGCAGCCTTGACAGGGTAGGAAACACCATATATTTT. It specifies CASSLDRVGNTIYF.

The chain joins TRBV7-9 to TRBJ1-5; 10 positions match TRBD1. The V gene end was trimmed by 5 bases and the J gene end by 0 bases; junction bases not matched to a gene: 4. The CDR3 consists of 16 residues. Germline V gives CDR1 SEHNR, CDR2 FQNEAQ (reference sequence). CDR3 in amino acids: CASSRGTGDSNQPQHF. CDR3 bases: TGTGCCAGCAGCAGGGGGACAGGGGATAGCAATCAGCCCCAGCATTTT.

This rearrangement joins TRBV9 to TRBJ2-1, with D perhaps TRBD1 (5 bases). V gave up 4 bases and J gave up 5 bases, with 16 bases separating them. This CDR3 comprises 15 residues. CDR1 is SGDLS and CDR2 is YYNGEE in the germline V gene. The CDR3 reads CASSPLMTVNNEQFF. DNA for the CDR3: TGTGCCAGCAGCCCATTGATGACAGTTAACAATGAGCAGTTCTTC.

CDR3 in amino acids: CSVEARDREVAEQFF. The CDR3 DNA sequence: TGCAGCGTTGAAGCACGAGACAGGGAGGTGGCTGAGCAGTTCTTC. The rearrangement joins TRBV29-1 to TRBJ2-1, with D tentatively TRBD1 (7 bases). Germline V lookup: CDR1 SQVTM, CDR2 ANQGSEA. This CDR3 region has 15 residues. V gave up 1 base and J gave up 9 bases, with 19 bases separating them.

The V call is TRBV7-3, the J call TRBJ2-6; D is unclear. Germline values: CDR1 SGHTA, CDR2 FQGTGA. The V and J ends lost 2 bases and 3 bases respectively, with 8 bases between them. CDR3 length: 15 residues. CDR3 nucleotides: TGTGCCAGCAGCTTATCAGTTGGTGGGGCCAACGTCCTGACTTTC. Its translation is CASSLSVGGANVLTF.

The V and J genes are TRBV28 and TRBJ1-6; D not certain. The CDR3 runs 12 residues. Germline loops: CDR1 MDHEN, CDR2 SYDVKM. V lost 5 bases, J lost 8 bases, and 7 bases lay in between. The CDR3 bases are TGTGCCAGCAGTCGCGGGGATTCACCCCTCCACTTT. This gives the protein CASSRGDSPLHF.

This clone occurred once. The V and J genes are TRBV28 and TRBJ1-5, with 7 bases aligning to TRBD1. The CDR3 covers 15 residues. V gave up 10 bases and J gave up 3 bases; unmatched junction bases: 12. The germline CDR1 and CDR2 sequences are MDHEN and SYDVKM. CDR3 DNA: TGTGCCACTCGACAGGGCCTTTTCTTCAATCAGCCCCAGCATTTT. Translating it yields CATRQGLFFNQPQHF.

CDR3: CASSPRESYEQYF. CDR3 nucleotides: TGCGCCAGCAGCCCTCGTGAGTCCTACGAGCAGTACTTC. The chain links TRBV4-1 to TRBJ2-7; D remains ambiguous. The CDR3 has 13 amino acids. Germline V gene data show CDR1 as MGHRA and CDR2 as YSYEKL. Trimming took 4 bases from V and 1 from J, leaving 8 bases between them.

This clone was detected only a few times. This chain uses TRBV19 with TRBJ1-1; D is unclear. Germline V lookup: CDR1 LNHDA, CDR2 SQIVND (reference sequence). Trimming removed 3 bases from V and 1 base from J, with 15 bases in between. CDR3 length: 16 amino acids. The CDR3 sequence is CASSIMFWQSNTEAFF. In DNA form, the CDR3 reads TGTGCCAGTAGTATTATGTTTTGGCAGTCGAACACTGAAGCTTTCTTT.

This rearrangement joins TRBV20-1 to TRBJ1-1; 8 nucleotides match TRBD1. V shed 5 bases, J shed 11 bases, and the junction held 7 bases outside the gene matches. Germline loops: CDR1 DFQATT, CDR2 SNEGSKA (reference sequence). The CDR3 runs 11 residues. The CDR3 loop is CSALRTGIAFF. The CDR3 DNA is TGCAGTGCTCTGAGGACAGGGATTGCTTTCTTT.

The V call is TRBV19, the J call TRBJ1-2, with TRBD1 as a possible D gene (6 bases). The germline CDR1 and CDR2 sequences are LNHDA and SQIVND (reference sequence). The ends were cut back, 3 bases at V and 8 bases at J, with 16 bases in the middle. The CDR3 totals 14 residues. Here the CDR3 DNA reads TGTGCCAGTAGTATTCTGGGGGCAGCTGGAGGCTACACCTTC. This sequence encodes CASSILGAAGGYTF.

This chain links TRBV10-3 with TRBJ1-4; tentative D call: TRBD1 (5 bases). There are 13 residues in the CDR3. Germline CDR1 is ENHRY and CDR2 is SYGVKD. The ends were cut back, 6 bases at V and 4 bases at J, with 9 bases in the middle. The CDR3 sequence is CAIRTENNEKLFF. CDR3 DNA sequence: TGTGCCATCAGGACAGAGAATAATGAAAAACTGTTTTTT.

This chain connects TRBV12-3 or TRBV12-4 to TRBJ1-5; D is uncertain. V lost 6 bases, J lost 5 bases, and 11 bases lay in between. This CDR3 is built from 13 residues. CDR3 sequence (DNA): TGTGCCAGCAGCCTCAGTACAGATCAGCCCCAGCATTTT. Encoded protein: CASSLSTDQPQHF.

The chain joins TRBV19 to TRBJ2-3, with D possibly matching TRBD2 (6 bases). In germline, CDR1 is LNHDA, CDR2 SQIVND (reference sequence). The CDR3 is 15 residues long. V gave up 6 bases and J gave up 6 bases, with 19 bases separating them. The CDR3 bases are TGTGCCAGTAGGGAGCGGGTTTATTTTAGGGATACGCAGTATTTT. Translating gives CASRERVYFRDTQYF. Using reference TRBV19 and TRBJ2-3 for the parts outside the CDR3, the full variable domain is DGGITQSPKYLFRKEGQNVTLSCEQNLNHDAMYWYRQDPGQGLRLIYYSQIVNDFQKGDIAEGYSVSREKKESFPLTVTSAQKNPTAFYLCASRERVYFRDTQYFGPGTRLTVL.

This chain links TRBV6-2 or TRBV6-3 with TRBJ2-3; 11 bases agree with TRBD2. The CDR3 runs 16 residues. Germline trimming cut 2 bases from V and 6 bases from J; bases unmatched to any gene: 7. CDR1 is MNHEY and CDR2 is SVGEGT in the germline V gene. The CDR3 region is CASSYKLAGGVDTQYF. The CDR3 DNA is TGTGCCAGCAGTTACAAGCTAGCGGGAGGTGTGGATACGCAGTATTTT.

This sequence joins TRBV19 and TRBJ2-1; a weak D match, TRBD2 (6 bases). Germline CDR1 and CDR2: LNHDA and SQIVND (reference sequence). The V gene lost 4 bases and the J gene lost 2 bases, with 33 bases spanning the gap. There are 22 residues in the CDR3. The CDR3, as DNA: TGTGCCAGTAGTACAATGTACGGACTATCGGGGATCCTACGGGGGACCTACAATGAGCAGTTCTTC. Amino acids: CASSTMYGLSGILRGTYNEQFF.

The chain links TRBV18 to TRBJ1-1; D is unresolved. CDR3 size: 12 residues. V lost 1 base to trimming and J lost 7 bases, with 7 bases between them. Germline V lookup: CDR1 KGHSH, CDR2 LQKENI. CDR3 region: CASSPRGLEAFF. CDR3 DNA: TGTGCCAGCTCACCACGAGGACTTGAAGCTTTCTTT.

The chain uses TRBV7-2 and TRBJ1-3; 10 bases are shared with TRBD1. J lost 0 bases, V lost 4 bases, and 6 bases had no gene match. The CDR3 has 17 amino acids. Germline V gene lookup returns CDR1 SGHTA and CDR2 FQGNSA. This CDR3 is CASSSTTGGLSGNTIYF. The DNA for the CDR3 is TGTGCCAGCAGCTCCACGACAGGGGGCCTCTCTGGAAACACCATATATTTT.

The rearrangement uses TRBV30 and TRBJ1-1; 7 bases match TRBD1. CDR3 length: 12 residues. Germline CDR1 reads GTSNPN; CDR2 reads SVGIG (reference sequence). The ends lost 4 bases at V and 6 bases at J; junction bases unmatched: 5. The CDR3 sequence: CAWNGQAAEAFF. DNA of the CDR3: TGTGCCTGGAACGGACAGGCGGCTGAAGCTTTCTTT.

The chain uses TRBV20-1 and TRBJ1-2; unclear D gene. This CDR3 is 14 amino acids long. The V end lost 3 bases, the J end lost 2 bases, and 13 bases lay between the germline ends. Per germline, CDR1 DFQATT and CDR2 SNEGSKA (reference sequence). The CDR3: CSASPGLLNYGYTF. In DNA form, the CDR3 reads TGCAGTGCTAGTCCCGGACTACTAAACTATGGCTACACCTTC.